The next 26 T cell receptor beta chains were all read from a single sample in a study of CD8+ T cells in alopecia areata (dated by TCRdb to 2016 to 2019). In the paper's terms, the time point label means: baseline before oral tofacitinib. The receptor library was made with the immunoSEQ multiplex PCR assay. For TCR sequencing, RNA was extracted from every sample and reverse transcribed into cDNA to serve as template. TCRdb limited this immuneACCESS table to in-frame rearrangements with V and J called. A share of clones is missing; checked studies link under half to unresolved V genes, and the rest is unexplained. This sample has fewer than 200,000 clones in its table, and 59% of those were observed once. The top ten clonotypes cover approximately 14% of the sample. Sequenced material: CD4+ T cells sorted from blood, taken at week 0. Receptor source: a human donor with alopecia areata.

V gene TRBV14 combines with J gene TRBJ1-2, with TRBD1 matching over 7 bases. The CDR3 runs 14 residues. V gave up 3 bases and J gave up 3 bases; unmatched junction bases: 4. Germline CDR1 reads SGHDN; CDR2 reads FVKESK. The CDR3 region has the DNA TGTGCCAGCAGCCAGTCCGGGACAGACTATGGCTACACCTTC. This gives the protein CASSQSGTDYGYTF.

This clone was picked up one time. The V call is TRBV27, the J call TRBJ1-5; D is uncertain. Germline V gives CDR1 MNHEY, CDR2 SMNVEV (reference sequence). The CDR3 is 12 residues long. Trimming removed 8 bases from V and 2 bases from J, with 7 bases in between. The CDR3 reads CASAARNQPQHF. Written as DNA, the CDR3 is TGTGCCAGCGCTGCCCGCAATCAGCCCCAGCATTTT.

The genes are TRBV5-1 and TRBJ1-5; TRBD1 is a possible D gene (6 bases). Germline values: CDR1 SGHRS, CDR2 YFSETQ. The V gene lost 0 bases and the J gene lost 2 bases, with 9 bases spanning the gap. The CDR3 consists of 15 residues. The CDR3 sequence is CASSLAGAGNQPQHF. The CDR3 DNA follows: TGCGCCAGCAGCTTGGCAGGGGCAGGCAATCAGCCCCAGCATTTT.

J is TRBJ2-5 and V is TRBV4-1; possible D gene TRBD2, 5 bases. Germline loops: CDR1 MGHRA, CDR2 YSYEKL. V lost 0 bases to trimming and J lost 4 bases, with 12 bases between them. The CDR3 covers 15 residues. The chain's CDR3 is CASSQDSAGLETQYF. CDR3 DNA: TGCGCCAGCAGCCAAGATAGCGCCGGGTTAGAGACCCAGTACTTC.

This clone was recorded only once. This chain uses TRBV4-1 with TRBJ1-1, with 7 bases matching TRBD1. The CDR3 sequence is 16 residues long. V dropped 3 bases and J dropped 4; count of bases not matched to a gene: 11. Germline V gene data show CDR1 as MGHRA and CDR2 as YSYEKL. DNA for the CDR3: TGCGCCAGCAGCCATAACGCGAGGGACAGCGGCACTGAAGCTTTCTTT. It translates to CASSHNARDSGTEAFF.

V usage is TRBV5-1 and J usage is TRBJ2-2; D uncertain. V lost 0 bases and J lost 9, with 9 bases in between. This CDR3 spans 13 amino acids. Per germline, CDR1 SGHRS and CDR2 YFSETQ. The CDR3 coding sequence is TGCGCCAGCAGCTTGGGGGATGCGTGGGAGCTGTTTTTT. Its protein is CASSLGDAWELFF.

A few counts support this clone. The rearrangement joins TRBV5-1 to TRBJ2-5; TRBD1 aligns across 7 bases. Germline values: CDR1 SGHRS, CDR2 YFSETQ. The ends lost 0 bases at V and 5 bases at J; junction bases unmatched: 4. This CDR3 spans 14 amino acids. CDR3 bases: TGCGCCAGCAGCTTGGGAGGGGGCTCGGAGACCCAGTACTTC. It is translated as CASSLGGGSETQYF.

This sequence joins TRBV10-3 and TRBJ1-2; the D gene is possibly TRBD1 (6 bases). V gave up 4 bases and J gave up 3 bases, with 6 bases separating them. CDR1 and CDR2 (germline): ENHRY, SYGVKD. The CDR3 covers 12 residues. The CDR3: CAISGTDYGYTF. The CDR3 DNA follows: TGTGCCATCAGTGGGACAGACTATGGCTACACCTTC.

The V and J genes are TRBV30 and TRBJ1-2; the D is unclear. The CDR3 is 13 residues long. CDR1 is GTSNPN, CDR2 SVGIG, per germline (reference sequence). Trimming took off 4 bases at V and 2 bases at J, with 11 bases between the two ends. The CDR3 loop reads CAWNAGGNYGYTF. CDR3 in DNA: TGTGCCTGGAACGCGGGTGGAAACTATGGCTACACCTTC.

This clone was seen a few times. Here the CDR3 reads CASSGLRQETQYF. CDR3 DNA sequence: TGCGCCAGCAGCGGACTCCGCCAAGAGACCCAGTACTTC. The rearrangement joins TRBV5-1 to TRBJ2-5; D is possibly TRBD2 (5 bases). Germline V gene data show CDR1 as SGHRS and CDR2 as YFSETQ. Trimming shortened V by 4 bases and J by 1 base, and 8 bases separated the two germline ends. The length of the CDR3 is 13 residues.

The chain employs TRBV30 and TRBJ2-7, with TRBD1 as a possible D gene (6 bases). Looked up from germline, CDR1 is GTSNPN and CDR2 is SVGIG (reference sequence). This CDR3 contains 12 residues. The germline V and J ends were trimmed by 3 bases and 9 bases, with 15 bases remaining between them. CDR3 in amino acids: CAWRASGDRQYF. The CDR3 nucleotides are TGTGCCTGGAGAGCATCAGGGGATAGGCAGTACTTC.

V usage is TRBV6-5 and J usage is TRBJ1-5; D might be TRBD1 (5 bases). Germline assignment: CDR1 MNHEY and CDR2 SVGAGI. The germline V and J ends were trimmed by 6 bases and 0 bases, with 9 bases remaining between them. This CDR3 comprises 14 residues. CDR3 nucleotides: TGTGCCAGCAGGGCAGGGTTTAGCAATCAGCCCCAGCATTTT. It codes for CASRAGFSNQPQHF.

The gene calls are TRBV30 and TRBJ1-1, with 7 bases fitting TRBD1. Looked up from germline, CDR1 is GTSNPN and CDR2 is SVGIG (reference sequence). Trimming at V came to 3 bases and at J to 4 bases, leaving 8 bases not matched to a gene. The CDR3 contains 14 residues. Here the CDR3 reads CAWSRQGIATEAFF. The DNA for the CDR3 is TGTGCCTGGAGCCGACAGGGTATAGCCACTGAAGCTTTCTTT. The full variable domain, in which reference TRBV30 and TRBJ1-1 provide the parts outside the CDR3, is SQTIHQWPATLVQPVGSPLSLECTVEGTSNPNLYWYRQAAGRGLQLLFYSVGIGQISSEVPQNLSASRPQDRQFILSSKKLLLSDSGFYLCAWSRQGIATEAFFGQGTRLTVV.

The CDR3 nucleotides read TGTGCCTGGAGTCGACTAGCGGGTCAAGATACGCAGTATTTT. Translating it yields CAWSRLAGQDTQYF. The chain links TRBV30 to TRBJ2-3; TRBD2 matches at 10 bases. Trimming removed 2 bases from V and 5 bases from J; junction bases left unmatched: 4. CDR3 length equals 14 residues. Germline assignment: CDR1 GTSNPN and CDR2 SVGIG (reference sequence).

This clone was observed a handful of times. V gene TRBV25-1 combines with J gene TRBJ1-1, with D hard to call. The V gene's germline CDR1 is MGHDK and CDR2 SYGVNS. V was cut by 1 base and J by 11 bases, with 14 bases left in between. The CDR3 has 13 residues. The CDR3 coding sequence is TGTGCCAGCAGTGAATTAGGTGGTTATTGGGCTTTCTTT. As protein: CASSELGGYWAFF.

The chain combines TRBV19 with TRBJ2-5; 9 bases are shared with TRBD1. Trimming removed 7 bases from V and 5 bases from J; junction bases left unmatched: 11. Germline values: CDR1 LNHDA, CDR2 SQIVND (reference sequence). The CDR3 runs to 15 residues. The chain's CDR3 is CASNSGTGFLETQYF. The CDR3 DNA reads TGTGCCAGTAACTCCGGGACAGGGTTTCTGGAGACCCAGTACTTC.

In regard to this clone: An end of the junction does not agree with germline; a read error may underlie this. This rearrangement joins TRBV28 to TRBJ2-3; 7 nucleotides line up with TRBD1. The CDR3 is made up of 11 amino acids. Germline CDR1 is MDHEN and CDR2 is SYDVKM. The DNA of the CDR3 is TGTGCCAGCAGATCCGGGACAGCGAACCCGTTT. Translating it yields CASRSGTANPF.

This sequence joins TRBV29-1 and TRBJ2-1; 7 nucleotides align to TRBD1. Germline loops: CDR1 SQVTM, CDR2 ANQGSEA. The CDR3 consists of 13 residues. With V trimmed by 6 bases and J by 6 bases, 8 bases remained unmatched. CDR3 region: CSVGQRNVNEQFF. The CDR3 region has the DNA TGCAGCGTGGGACAGAGGAATGTCAATGAGCAGTTCTTC.

The chain carries TRBV6-1 and TRBJ2-7, with TRBD1 matching over 8 bases. J lost 2 bases, V lost 3 bases, and 9 bases had no gene match. The germline V gene encodes CDR1 MNHNS and CDR2 SASEGT. This CDR3 has 16 amino acids. Here the CDR3 reads CASSDAGTGNPYEQYF. Written as DNA, the CDR3 is TGTGCCAGCAGTGACGCCGGGACAGGTAATCCCTACGAGCAGTACTTC.

V gene TRBV23-1 combines with J gene TRBJ1-1; TRBD1 matches 7 bases. TRBV23-1 is annotated as an ORF whose role is uncertain. V shed 8 bases and J 11 bases; nucleotides not matched to a gene: 17. The CDR3 contains 14 residues. CDR3 bases: TGCGCCAGCGGGACAGTTTGGGGGTGGATTAGGGCTTTCTTT. Its translation: CASGTVWGWIRAFF.

On this clone itself: At one boundary the junction diverges from the germline segment, which might be a read error. The gene calls are TRBV7-7 and TRBJ2-5, with a weak D call TRBD1 (5 bases). Germline V lookup: CDR1 SSHAT, CDR2 FNYEAQ (reference sequence). This CDR3 spans 15 amino acids. CDR3 sequence reads: CASSLLGRAQETQYF. The CDR3 region has the DNA TGTGCTAGCAGCTTACTGGGCAGGGCCCAAGAGACCCAGTACTTC.

The CDR3 spells CASSQVPGGGYTF. CDR3 in DNA: TGCGCCAGCAGCCAAGTTCCCGGGGGAGGCTACACCTTC. The chain links TRBV4-1 to TRBJ1-2; D possibly corresponds to TRBD1 (5 bases). The V end was cut by 1 base, the J end by 8 bases, with 11 bases between. This CDR3 contains 13 residues. From germline, CDR1 is MGHRA and CDR2 YSYEKL.

This chain uses TRBV5-1 with TRBJ1-2, with unresolved D. Germline V gives CDR1 SGHRS, CDR2 YFSETQ. The CDR3 has 14 residues. V lost 0 bases and J lost 4, with 10 bases in between. The CDR3 here is CASSLAAQIYGYTF. The CDR3, as DNA: TGCGCCAGCAGCTTGGCCGCACAGATCTATGGCTACACCTTC.

This clone is categorized as medium-sized. V usage is TRBV6-4 and J usage is TRBJ2-2; TRBD1 matches at 7 bases. The CDR3 has 14 residues. Germline assignment: CDR1 MRHNA and CDR2 SNTAGT. The trim removed 5 bases at V and 4 bases at J, leaving 4 bases unmatched. The CDR3 region is CASSRDSTTGELFF. The CDR3 nucleotides read TGTGCCAGCAGTAGGGACAGCACCACCGGGGAGCTGTTTTTT.

This clone appeared a single time. The rearrangement links TRBV2 to TRBJ1-6; 8 positions match TRBD1. The V segment lost 3 bases and the J segment 7 bases; nucleotides outside the gene matches: 2. The CDR3 totals 14 residues. Looked up from germline, CDR1 is SNHLY and CDR2 is FYNNEI. The CDR3 DNA follows: TGTGCCAGCAGTGACAGGGGGCGAAATTCACCCCTCCACTTT. Translation: CASSDRGRNSPLHF.

This chain joins TRBV30 and TRBJ1-5; D possibly corresponds to TRBD1 (6 bases). The germline V gene has CDR1 GTSNPN and CDR2 SVGIG (reference sequence). The CDR3 sequence is 14 residues long. V lost 1 base to trimming and J lost 7 bases, with 14 bases between them. CDR3 DNA: TGTGCCTGGAGTGGAGGGGGGGCCGGACAGCCCCAGCATTTT. Translated, it gives CAWSGGGAGQPQHF.